Shown below are 11 T cell receptor beta chains from a single sample sequenced in a study of shared T cell receptors in the human thymus. Generated by immunoSEQ multiplex PCR, the TCRdb table keeps only in-frame clones and is missing some. The top ten hold about 0.01% of the sample, which has some 720,000 clones, more than 75% seen once. The sample also formed part of further work on human thymus T cells.

Specimen: thymocytes. The source of these receptors is a boy younger than two with a congenital heart defect.

This clone was seen a single time. The chain uses TRBV19 and TRBJ2-3; 9 bases align to TRBD1. CDR1 is LNHDA and CDR2 is SQIVND in the germline V gene (reference sequence). CDR3 size: 20 residues. V was clipped by 0 bases and J by 1 base; unmatched bases: 14. The CDR3 reads CASSIDKTRTRDRGTDTQYF. DNA for the CDR3: TGTGCCAGTAGTATAGACAAAACCCGAACCCGGGACAGGGGCACAGATACGCAGTATTTT.

The chain combines TRBV6-5 with TRBJ2-7; D possibly corresponds to TRBD1 (6 bases). Germline CDR1 and CDR2: MNHEY and SVGAGI. The CDR3 sequence is 15 residues long. Trimming removed 7 bases at V and 5 bases at J, with 21 bases between. Here the CDR3 reads CASTQPGPRGHEQYF. Here the CDR3 DNA reads TGTGCCAGCACCCAACCGGGACCCAGGGGCCACGAGCAGTACTTC.

The genes are TRBV19 and TRBJ1-5; D perhaps matches TRBD1 (6 bases). This CDR3 is 14 amino acids long. The V gene's germline CDR1 is LNHDA and CDR2 SQIVND (reference sequence). CDR3 nucleotides: TGTGCAACGACAGGCCTGGGACAAAATCAGCCCCAGCATTTT. Its translation: CATTGLGQNQPQHF.

V gene TRBV30 combines with J gene TRBJ1-2; perhaps TRBD1 as D (6 bases). Germline-derived CDR1 and CDR2 are GTSNPN and SVGIG (reference sequence). This CDR3 has 13 amino acids. V lost 3 bases to trimming and J lost 8 bases, with 16 bases between them. CDR3 in DNA: TGTGCCTGGAGATACAGGGTTGACGAAGGCTACACCTTC. Translating it yields CAWRYRVDEGYTF.

This chain connects TRBV4-3 to TRBJ2-1; the D gene is possibly TRBD1 (6 bases). V was trimmed by 0 bases and J by 7 bases, leaving 22 bases between them. This CDR3 comprises 18 residues. The germline V gene has CDR1 LGHNA and CDR2 YSLEER. CDR3 bases: TGCGCCAGCAGCCAAGAAATTATGGCCCAGGGGCAACGGAATGAGCAGTTCTTC. It translates to CASSQEIMAQGQRNEQFF.

The genes are TRBV30 and TRBJ1-2; 8 bases line up with TRBD1. Germline trimming cut 1 base from V and 0 bases from J; bases unmatched to any gene: 13. Germline V gene lookup returns CDR1 GTSNPN and CDR2 SVGIG (reference sequence). The CDR3 length is 18 residues. The CDR3 coding sequence is TGTGCCTGGAGTGCCTCCGGACAGGGAAGGTCATCTAACTATGGCTACACCTTC. Residues: CAWSASGQGRSSNYGYTF.

This sequence joins TRBV4-2 and TRBJ2-7; weak D call: TRBD2 (5 bases). Germline V CDR1 and CDR2: LGHNA, YNFKEQ. V was pared by 0 bases and J by 4 bases, with 22 bases between. This CDR3 is built from 18 residues. The CDR3 nucleotides are TGTGCCAGCAGCCAAGATGTTCGGTCGGGGTCCCAGCCTTACGAGCAGTACTTC. Its translation: CASSQDVRSGSQPYEQYF.

This clone was counted only a few times. The chain employs TRBV21-1 and TRBJ2-7; TRBD2 is taken as the D call from the table, unchecked against the DNA. TRBV21-1 is labeled a pseudogene. This CDR3 has 16 amino acids. The CDR3 DNA is TGTGCCAGCAGCAAAGAGGAGACTGATAGCTCCTACGAGCAGTACTTC. Translating it yields CASSKEETDSSYEQYF.

This clone was recorded a few times. This chain joins TRBV5-4 and TRBJ2-2; D possibly corresponds to TRBD1 (5 bases). The CDR3 contains 17 residues. V shed 0 bases and J shed 6 bases, with 18 bases lying between them. CDR1 is SGHNT and CDR2 is YYREEE in the germline V gene (reference sequence). In DNA form, the CDR3 reads TGTGCCAGCAGCTTGGAAAAGGGGCGAGTATGGGCCGGGGAGCTGTTTTTT. Amino acid sequence: CASSLEKGRVWAGELFF.

V is TRBV30 and J is TRBJ2-1; 14 bases align to TRBD2. Germline V CDR1 and CDR2: GTSNPN, SVGIG (reference sequence). J was trimmed by 4 bases and V by 1 base; bases with no gene match: 6. This CDR3 has 17 residues. CDR3: CAWSGLAGGPGYNEQFF. CDR3 coding DNA: TGTGCCTGGAGTGGACTAGCGGGAGGGCCAGGGTACAATGAGCAGTTCTTC.

J is TRBJ2-7 and V is TRBV11-3; 8 nucleotides match TRBD2. Trimming at V came to 5 bases and at J to 4 bases, leaving 10 bases not matched to a gene. Germline-derived CDR1 and CDR2 are SGHNT and YENEEA. The CDR3 is 15 residues long. The CDR3 nucleotides read TGTGCCAGCAGCAATAAGCGGGAGATAAGTTACGAGCAGTACTTC. This codes for CASSNKREISYEQYF.